This TCR beta chain originates from a study of post-analysis software for immune sequencing data. The germline gives CDR1 ENHRY, CDR2 SYGVKD. The CDR3 has 14 residues. Study results and limitations: TRBV segments more frequent in patients than in controls numbered five and included TRBV5-6, TRBV5-1 and TRBV20-1.

cDNA libraries of TCR beta carried unique molecular identifiers. TCRdb re-derived calls from the PCR reads in MiXCR, one entry per CDR3 protein. Of approximately 250,000 distinct CDR3 sequences in the sample, 36% are singletons; the top ten hold 4% to 5.5%. Note on this clonotype: The antigen is not known. A much larger clone differs by one base, so this may be a read error.

The sequence derives from a girl between 10 and 17 years old with multiple sclerosis. Sequencing was carried out using blood. This chain uses TRBV10-3 with TRBJ1-2; D is undetermined. This CDR3 reads CAICEVSENYGYTF. The CDR3 nucleotides are TGTGCCATCTGTGAGGTTTCAGAAAACTATGGCTACACCTTC.